The next 5 T cell receptor beta chains were all read from a single sample in a study of shared clonotypes between healthy human individuals. CD8 cells classed as naive were CD45RO-negative and positively selected for CCR7, excluding terminally differentiated effector memory CD45RA+ cells. Clones were sequenced by immunoSEQ multiplex PCR, and TCRdb holds only the in-frame ones, with some missing. The sample includes about 2 million clones, over 85% of them seen just once. Material: naive CD8+ T cells sorted from blood. All receptors come from a man aged 18 to 35 in good health.

Notes on this clone: Additional DNA sequences in this sample encode the identical CDR3. The chain joins TRBV7-6 to TRBJ1-2; the match to TRBD1 covers 7 bases. Germline CDR1 reads SGHVS; CDR2 reads FNYEAQ. The ends lost 5 bases at V and 3 bases at J; junction bases unmatched: 3. This CDR3 has 13 residues. The CDR3 DNA is TGTGCCAGCAGCCCCACAGGGGACTATGGCTACACCTTC. Translating gives CASSPTGDYGYTF.

The chain is built from TRBV29-1 and TRBJ1-2, with 8 bases aligning to TRBD1. The CDR3 runs 16 residues. The germline V gene encodes CDR1 SQVTM and CDR2 ANQGSEA. Losses at the gene ends were 0 bases for V and 8 bases for J; bases not matched to a gene: 14. CDR3 residues: CSVEDRPDRADQGYTF. In DNA form, the CDR3 reads TGCAGCGTTGAAGATCGCCCGGACAGGGCCGATCAAGGCTACACCTTC.

In regard to this clone: The sample holds other DNA sequences that translate to the same CDR3. This chain connects TRBV15 to TRBJ2-7; 11 bases agree with TRBD1. V lost 5 bases, J lost 3 bases, and 3 bases stayed unmatched. Germline CDR1 LNHNV, CDR2 YYDKDF (reference sequence). CDR3 size: 14 residues. The CDR3 spells CATSGGTGGYEQYF. DNA of the CDR3: TGTGCCACCAGCGGAGGGACAGGGGGCTACGAGCAGTACTTC.

J is TRBJ1-2 and V is TRBV27; 8 bases agree with TRBD1. CDR1 and CDR2 from the germline V gene are MNHEY and SMNVEV (reference sequence). Germline trimming cut 5 bases from V and 6 bases from J; bases unmatched to any gene: 8. This CDR3 comprises 14 residues. CDR3 in amino acids: CASSNSGTGHGYTF. In DNA form, the CDR3 reads TGTGCCAGCAGTAATTCCGGGACAGGTCATGGCTACACCTTC.

The rearrangement uses TRBV4-3 and TRBJ2-1, with unresolved D. From germline, CDR1 is LGHNA and CDR2 YSLEER. With 2 bases removed from V and 7 bases from J, the gap between germline ends came to 18 bases. The CDR3 covers 16 residues. For the CDR3, the DNA is TGCGCCAGCAGCCAAAAAACGAGCCCCCCGGCGAATGAGCAGTTCTTC. This codes for CASSQKTSPPANEQFF.